These 10 T cell receptor beta chains were sequenced from one sample in a study of blood T cell repertoires in COVID-19. Only in-frame clones appear in the TCRdb table, and some are missing; sequencing was by immunoSEQ multiplex PCR. The table has roughly 10,000 clones, around 75% seen once; the top ten hold approximately 7.6%. Material for sequencing was peripheral blood. These receptor sequences come from an older man with active COVID-19.

This chain links TRBV7-2 with TRBJ1-1; 7 nucleotides align to TRBD1. V shed 5 bases and J 3 bases; nucleotides not matched to a gene: 6. Germline V gene lookup returns CDR1 SGHTA and CDR2 FQGNSA. The CDR3 is 14 residues long. The CDR3 bases are TGTGCCAGCAGCCTAGGACAGGCCCACACTGAAGCTTTCTTT. It encodes CASSLGQAHTEAFF.

J is TRBJ1-4 and V is TRBV19, with unresolved D. The V end lost 5 bases, the J end lost 0 bases, and 13 bases lay between the germline ends. The CDR3 sequence is 16 residues long. The germline CDR1 and CDR2 sequences are LNHDA and SQIVND (reference sequence). CDR3 sequence reads: CASSFAGTATNEKLFF. The CDR3 nucleotides read TGTGCCAGTAGTTTCGCAGGAACCGCAACTAATGAAAAACTGTTTTTT.

The chain employs TRBV10-3 and TRBJ2-7, with TRBD1 identical over 10 bases. The CDR3 runs to 16 residues. Germline V gene data show CDR1 as ENHRY and CDR2 as SYGVKD. V lost 4 bases and J lost 1; bases outside the gene matches: 7. As DNA, the CDR3 is TGTGCCATCAGTGGGGGGACAGGGGTGACATCCTACGAGCAGTACTTC. This gives the protein CAISGGTGVTSYEQYF.

The V call is TRBV28, the J call TRBJ1-4; D possibly corresponds to TRBD1 (5 bases). Germline V gene lookup returns CDR1 MDHEN and CDR2 SYDVKM. The CDR3 length is 18 residues. Deletions cut 6 bases from V and 0 bases from J, with 20 bases between. CDR3 in amino acids: CASRVGRQLVSTNEKLFF. The CDR3 DNA sequence: TGTGCCAGCAGGGTCGGGAGACAGCTGGTTTCAACTAATGAAAAACTGTTTTTT.

Here the CDR3 DNA reads TGTGCCAGTAGTATAGGGGGCGGCCCGCAATCCCAGTTCTTC. It translates to CASSIGGGPQSQFF. This chain connects TRBV19 to TRBJ2-1; tentatively, D is TRBD1 (5 bases). The CDR3 contains 14 residues. Germline CDR1 is LNHDA and CDR2 is SQIVND (reference sequence). V lost 1 base and J 13 bases, leaving 17 bases between the germline ends.

J is TRBJ1-1 and V is TRBV5-1; TRBD1 is a possible D gene (6 bases). The CDR3 covers 13 residues. Germline V gene sequence: CDR1 SGHRS, CDR2 YFSETQ. V was cut by 5 bases and J by 1 base, with 9 bases left in between. The CDR3 DNA reads TGCGCCAGCAGAGAACAGGGGAACACTGAAGCTTTCTTT. It codes for CASREQGNTEAFF.

The CDR3 sequence: CASSQGVGTSTDTQYF. In DNA form, the CDR3 reads TGCGCCAGCAGCCAAGGAGTTGGTACCAGCACAGATACGCAGTATTTT. V is TRBV4-1 and J is TRBJ2-3, with no clear D. The CDR3 runs to 16 residues. In germline, CDR1 is MGHRA, CDR2 YSYEKL. With 1 base removed from V and 0 bases from J, the gap between germline ends came to 11 bases.

CDR3 region: CASSDHRGPQETQYF. CDR3 sequence (DNA): TGTGCCAGCAGTGACCACAGGGGGCCTCAAGAGACCCAGTACTTC. This rearrangement joins TRBV6-1 to TRBJ2-5; 9 bases fit TRBD1. Unmatched junction bases numbered 4, after V lost 3 bases and J lost 2 bases. The V gene's germline CDR1 is MNHNS and CDR2 SASEGT. The CDR3 sequence is 15 residues long.

V gene TRBV5-4 combines with J gene TRBJ2-2, with D perhaps TRBD2 (5 bases). The CDR3 runs 13 residues. Looked up from germline, CDR1 is SGHNT and CDR2 is YYREEE (reference sequence). Trimming shortened V by 5 bases and J by 6 bases, and 11 bases separated the two germline ends. CDR3 nucleotides: TGTGCCAGCAGAACATCTAGCTCCGGGGAGCTGTTTTTT. Residues: CASRTSSSGELFF.

This clone has more than one count but fewer than ten. The gene calls are TRBV10-1 and TRBJ2-3; 10 bases fit TRBD2. The length of the CDR3 is 15 residues. J was trimmed by 5 bases and V by 5 bases; bases with no gene match: 7. Germline CDR1 and CDR2: WNHNN and SYGVQD (reference sequence). The CDR3 DNA sequence: TGCGCCAGCAGTCTTCTAGCGGGGGAGGGAGATACGCAGTATTTT. Residues: CASSLLAGEGDTQYF.